One and the same sample provided the 3 T cell receptor beta chains below, sequenced in a study of blood T cell repertoires in COVID-19. Some clones are missing from TCRdb's copy, which holds only in-frame ones; the method was immunoSEQ multiplex PCR. The table includes tens of thousands of clones, 87% detected once. The specimen sequenced was peripheral blood. These receptors were taken from a human donor in a cohort sampled during active COVID-19.

The genes are TRBV5-1 and TRBJ1-1, with TRBD1 matching over 7 bases. The CDR3 covers 14 residues. The V and J ends lost 1 base and 4 bases, in that order; junction bases with no gene match: 4. Germline assignment: CDR1 SGHRS and CDR2 YFSETQ. The CDR3 DNA sequence: TGCGCCAGCAGCTTGTCTCCAGGGGGCACTGAAGCTTTCTTT. It codes for CASSLSPGGTEAFF.

The chain carries TRBV7-8 and TRBJ1-2; D uncertain. This CDR3 has 12 amino acids. Trimming shortened V by 5 bases and J by 2 bases, and 6 bases separated the two germline ends. The germline CDR1 and CDR2 sequences are SGHVS and FQNEAQ. The CDR3 DNA is TGTGCCAGCAGCCCCGTGAACTATGGCTACACCTTC. This gives the protein CASSPVNYGYTF.

The chain couples TRBV19 to TRBJ2-2; a possible D gene is TRBD1 (7 bases). V dropped 4 bases and J dropped 3 bases, with 15 bases sitting between them. The CDR3 has 16 residues. Germline values: CDR1 LNHDA, CDR2 SQIVND (reference sequence). The DNA of the CDR3 is TGTGCCAGTAGTACCCGGAGGGGGCCGGACACCGGGGAGCTGTTTTTT. Protein sequence: CASSTRRGPDTGELFF.